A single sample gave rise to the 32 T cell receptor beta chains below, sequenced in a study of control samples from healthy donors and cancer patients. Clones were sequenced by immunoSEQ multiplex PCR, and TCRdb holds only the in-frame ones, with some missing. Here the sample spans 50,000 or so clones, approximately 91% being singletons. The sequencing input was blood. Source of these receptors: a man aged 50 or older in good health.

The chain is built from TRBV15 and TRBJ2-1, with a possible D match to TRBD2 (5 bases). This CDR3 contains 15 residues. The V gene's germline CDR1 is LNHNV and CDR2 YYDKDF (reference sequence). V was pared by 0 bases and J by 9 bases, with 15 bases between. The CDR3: CATSRERLATIEQFF. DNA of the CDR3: TGTGCCACCAGCAGAGAACGGCTAGCTACCATTGAGCAGTTCTTC.

This chain's CDR3 is CASTTTNYGYTF. The CDR3, as DNA: TGTGCCAGCACCACAACTAACTATGGCTACACCTTC. The J gene is TRBJ1-2, the V gene TRBV12-3 or TRBV12-4; D call uncertain. The V end was cut by 7 bases, the J end by 0 bases, with 6 bases between. The CDR3 is 12 amino acids.

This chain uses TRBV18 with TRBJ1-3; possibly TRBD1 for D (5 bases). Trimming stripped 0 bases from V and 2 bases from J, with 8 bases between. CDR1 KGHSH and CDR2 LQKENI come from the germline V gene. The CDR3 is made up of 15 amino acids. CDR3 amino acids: CASSPPAGTGNTIYF. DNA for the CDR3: TGTGCCAGCTCACCACCGGCAGGGACTGGAAACACCATATATTTT.

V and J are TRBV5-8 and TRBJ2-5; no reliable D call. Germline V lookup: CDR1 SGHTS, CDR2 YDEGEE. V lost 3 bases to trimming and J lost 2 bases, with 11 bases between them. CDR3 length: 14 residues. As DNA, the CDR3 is TGTGCCAGCAGCTGGGATACGGTTCAAGAGACCCAGTACTTC. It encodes CASSWDTVQETQYF.

The CDR3 protein is CASSPDLGRPYEQYF. The DNA of the CDR3 is TGCGCCAGCAGCCCAGATCTTGGCCGGCCCTACGAGCAGTACTTC. The rearrangement joins TRBV4-1 to TRBJ2-7; the D is unclear. V was cut by 4 bases and J by 2 bases, with 15 bases left in between. The CDR3 sequence is 15 residues long. CDR1 and CDR2 (germline): MGHRA, YSYEKL.

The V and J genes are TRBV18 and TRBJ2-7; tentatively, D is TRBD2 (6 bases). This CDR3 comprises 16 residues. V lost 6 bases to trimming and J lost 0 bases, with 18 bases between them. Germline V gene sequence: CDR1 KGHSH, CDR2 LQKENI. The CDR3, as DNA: TGTGCCAGCTCCCGGGACGCTAGCGACCACTCCTACGAGCAGTACTTC. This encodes CASSRDASDHSYEQYF.

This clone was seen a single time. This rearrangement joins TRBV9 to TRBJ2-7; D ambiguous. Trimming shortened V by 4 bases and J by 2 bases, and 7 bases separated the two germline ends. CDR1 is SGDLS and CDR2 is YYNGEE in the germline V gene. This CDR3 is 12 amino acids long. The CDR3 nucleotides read TGTGCCAGCAGCCCCAACCCCTACGAGCAGTACTTC. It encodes CASSPNPYEQYF.

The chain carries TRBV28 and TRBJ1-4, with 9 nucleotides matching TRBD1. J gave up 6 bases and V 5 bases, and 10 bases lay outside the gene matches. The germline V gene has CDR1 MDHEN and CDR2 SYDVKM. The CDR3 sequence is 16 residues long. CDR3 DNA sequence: TGTGCCAGCAGTAACCCTCGGACAGGGGCGGATGAAAAACTGTTTTTT. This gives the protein CASSNPRTGADEKLFF.

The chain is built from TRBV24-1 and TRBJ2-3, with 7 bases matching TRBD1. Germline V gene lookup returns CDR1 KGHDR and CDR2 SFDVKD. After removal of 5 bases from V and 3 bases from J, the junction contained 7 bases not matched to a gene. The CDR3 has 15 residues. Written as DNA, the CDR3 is TGTGCCACCAGTGCTCAGGGGGACGGTACAGATACGCAGTATTTT. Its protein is CATSAQGDGTDTQYF.

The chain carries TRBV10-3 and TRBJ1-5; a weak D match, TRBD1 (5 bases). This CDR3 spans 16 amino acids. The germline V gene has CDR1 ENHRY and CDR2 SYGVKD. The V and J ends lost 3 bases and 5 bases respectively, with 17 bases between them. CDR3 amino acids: CAISETLGGSDQPQHF. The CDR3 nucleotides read TGTGCCATCAGTGAAACTCTCGGGGGGTCGGATCAGCCCCAGCATTTT.

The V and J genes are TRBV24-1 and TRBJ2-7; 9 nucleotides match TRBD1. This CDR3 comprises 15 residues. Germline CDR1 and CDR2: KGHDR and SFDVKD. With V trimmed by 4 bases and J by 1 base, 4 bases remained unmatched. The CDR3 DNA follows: TGTGCCACCAGTGACCCTGGACAGGGGTCCTACGAGCAGTACTTC. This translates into CATSDPGQGSYEQYF.

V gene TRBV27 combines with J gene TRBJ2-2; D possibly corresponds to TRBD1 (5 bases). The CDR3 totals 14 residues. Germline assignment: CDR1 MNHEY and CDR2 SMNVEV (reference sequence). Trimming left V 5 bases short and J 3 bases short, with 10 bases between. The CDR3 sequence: CASSVGQYTGELFF. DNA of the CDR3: TGTGCCAGCAGTGTAGGACAATACACCGGGGAGCTGTTTTTT.

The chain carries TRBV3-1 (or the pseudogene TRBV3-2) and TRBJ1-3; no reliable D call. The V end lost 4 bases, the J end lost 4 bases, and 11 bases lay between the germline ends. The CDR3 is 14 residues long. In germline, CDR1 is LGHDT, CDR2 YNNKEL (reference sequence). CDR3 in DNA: TGTGCCAGCAGCCCTCTGAGTAGGGGAAACACCATATATTTT. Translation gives CASSPLSRGNTIYF.

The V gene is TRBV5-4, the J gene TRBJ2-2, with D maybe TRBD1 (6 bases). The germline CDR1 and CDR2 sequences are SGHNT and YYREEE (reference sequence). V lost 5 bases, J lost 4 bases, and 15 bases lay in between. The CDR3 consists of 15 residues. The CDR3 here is CASSSYKQGTGELFF. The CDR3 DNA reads TGTGCCAGCAGTTCGTACAAACAGGGCACCGGGGAGCTGTTTTTT. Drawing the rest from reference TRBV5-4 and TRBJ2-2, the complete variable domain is ETGVTQSPTHLIKTRGQQVTLRCSSQSGHNTVSWYQQALGQGPQFIFQYYREEENGRGNFPPRFSGLQFPNYSSELNVNALELDDSALYLCASSSYKQGTGELFFGEGSRLTVL.

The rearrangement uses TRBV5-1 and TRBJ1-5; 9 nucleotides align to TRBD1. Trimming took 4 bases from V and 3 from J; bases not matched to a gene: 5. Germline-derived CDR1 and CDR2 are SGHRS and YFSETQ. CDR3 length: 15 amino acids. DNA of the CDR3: TGCGCCAGCAGCCCTCGGACAGGGGACAATCAGCCCCAGCATTTT. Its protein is CASSPRTGDNQPQHF.

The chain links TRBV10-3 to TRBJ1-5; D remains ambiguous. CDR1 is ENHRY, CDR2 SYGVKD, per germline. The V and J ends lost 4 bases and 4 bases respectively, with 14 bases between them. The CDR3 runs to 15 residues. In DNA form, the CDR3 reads TGTGCCATCAGTGGGACGGGGATGAGAAATCAGCCCCAGCATTTT. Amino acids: CAISGTGMRNQPQHF.

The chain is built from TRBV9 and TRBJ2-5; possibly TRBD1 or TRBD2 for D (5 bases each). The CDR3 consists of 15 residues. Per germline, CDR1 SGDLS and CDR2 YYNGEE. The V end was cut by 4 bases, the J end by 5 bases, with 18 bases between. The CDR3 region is CASSKQGGLGETQYF. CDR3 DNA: TGTGCCAGCAGCAAGCAGGGCGGGCTTGGGGAGACCCAGTACTTC.

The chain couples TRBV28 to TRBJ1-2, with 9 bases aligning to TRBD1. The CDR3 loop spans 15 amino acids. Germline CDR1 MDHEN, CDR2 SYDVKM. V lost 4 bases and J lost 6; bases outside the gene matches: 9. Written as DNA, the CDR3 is TGTGCCAGCAGTTCCTCGGGACAGGGAAATCATGGCTACACCTTC. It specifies CASSSSGQGNHGYTF.

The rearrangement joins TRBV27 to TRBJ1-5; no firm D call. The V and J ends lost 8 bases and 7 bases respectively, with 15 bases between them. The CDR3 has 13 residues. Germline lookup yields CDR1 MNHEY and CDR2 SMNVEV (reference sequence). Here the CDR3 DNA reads TGTGCCAGCTGTATAAACTCGGGACAGCCCCAGCATTTT. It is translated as CASCINSGQPQHF.

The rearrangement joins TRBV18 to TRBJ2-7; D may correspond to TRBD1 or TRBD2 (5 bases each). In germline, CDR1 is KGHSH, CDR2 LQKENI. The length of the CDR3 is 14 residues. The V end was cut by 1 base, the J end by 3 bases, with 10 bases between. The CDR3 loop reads CASSPRDGHYEQYF. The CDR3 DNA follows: TGTGCCAGCTCACCACGGGACGGGCACTACGAGCAGTACTTC. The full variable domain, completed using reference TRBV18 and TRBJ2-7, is NAGVMQNPRHLVRRRGQEARLRCSPMKGHSHVYWYRQLPEEGLKFMVYLQKENIIDESGMPKERFSAEFPKEGPSILRIQQVVRGDSAAYFCASSPRDGHYEQYFGPGTRLTVT.

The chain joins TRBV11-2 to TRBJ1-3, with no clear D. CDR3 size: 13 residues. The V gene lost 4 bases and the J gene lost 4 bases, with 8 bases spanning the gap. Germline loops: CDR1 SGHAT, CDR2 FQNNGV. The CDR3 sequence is CASSSPLGNTIYF. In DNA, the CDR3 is TGTGCCAGCAGCTCTCCCCTCGGAAACACCATATATTTT.

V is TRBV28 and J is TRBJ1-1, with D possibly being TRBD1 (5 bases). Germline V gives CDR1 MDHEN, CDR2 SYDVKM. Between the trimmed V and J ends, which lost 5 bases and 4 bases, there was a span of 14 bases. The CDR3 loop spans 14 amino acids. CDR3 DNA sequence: TGTGCCAGCAGTCCCGGGACGCAGCTCACTGAAGCTTTCTTT. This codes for CASSPGTQLTEAFF.

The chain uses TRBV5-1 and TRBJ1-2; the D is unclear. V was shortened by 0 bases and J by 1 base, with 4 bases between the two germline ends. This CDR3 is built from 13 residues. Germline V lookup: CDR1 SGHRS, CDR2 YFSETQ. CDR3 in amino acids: CASSLDSNYGYTF. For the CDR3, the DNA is TGCGCCAGCAGCTTGGACAGTAACTATGGCTACACCTTC.

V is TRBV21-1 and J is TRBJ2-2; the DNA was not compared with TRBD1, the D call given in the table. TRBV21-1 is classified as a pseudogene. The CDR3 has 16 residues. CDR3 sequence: CASSKADQGSTGELFF. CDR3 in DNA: TGTGCCAGCAGCAAAGCAGATCAGGGTAGCACCGGGGAGCTGTTTTTT.

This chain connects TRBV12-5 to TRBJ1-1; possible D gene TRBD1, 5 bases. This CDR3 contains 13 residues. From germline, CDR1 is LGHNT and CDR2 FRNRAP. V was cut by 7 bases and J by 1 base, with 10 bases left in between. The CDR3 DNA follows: TGTGCTAGTGCCCTGGACAAGAACACTGAAGCTTTCTTT. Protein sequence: CASALDKNTEAFF. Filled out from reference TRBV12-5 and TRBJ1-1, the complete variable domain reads DARVTQTPRHKVTEMGQEVTMRCQPILGHNTVFWYRQTMMQGLELLAYFRNRAPLDDSGMPKDRFSAEMPDATLATLKIQPSEPRDSAVYFCASALDKNTEAFFGQGTRLTVV.

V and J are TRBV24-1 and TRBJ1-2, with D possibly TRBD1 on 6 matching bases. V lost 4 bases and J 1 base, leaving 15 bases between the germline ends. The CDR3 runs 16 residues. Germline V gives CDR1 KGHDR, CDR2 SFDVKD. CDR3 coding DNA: TGTGCCACCAGTGACCCTAACAGGGATGGTAACTATGGCTACACCTTC. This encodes CATSDPNRDGNYGYTF.

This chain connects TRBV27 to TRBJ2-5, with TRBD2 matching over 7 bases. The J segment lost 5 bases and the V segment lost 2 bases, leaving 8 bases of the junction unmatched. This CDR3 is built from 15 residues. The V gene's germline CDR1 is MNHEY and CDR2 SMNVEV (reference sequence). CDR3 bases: TGTGCCAGCAGTTTAGACGCGGGGGACGGGGAGACCCAGTACTTC. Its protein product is CASSLDAGDGETQYF.

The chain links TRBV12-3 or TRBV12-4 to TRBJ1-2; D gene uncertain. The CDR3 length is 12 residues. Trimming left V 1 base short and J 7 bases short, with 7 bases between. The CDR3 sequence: CASSLVGGGYTF. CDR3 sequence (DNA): TGTGCCAGCAGTTTAGTGGGCGGTGGCTACACCTTC.

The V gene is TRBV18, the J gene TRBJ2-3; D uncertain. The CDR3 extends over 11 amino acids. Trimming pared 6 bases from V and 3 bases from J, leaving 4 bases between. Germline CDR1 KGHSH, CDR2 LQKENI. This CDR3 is CASSPTDTQYF. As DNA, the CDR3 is TGTGCCAGCTCTCCTACAGATACGCAGTATTTT.

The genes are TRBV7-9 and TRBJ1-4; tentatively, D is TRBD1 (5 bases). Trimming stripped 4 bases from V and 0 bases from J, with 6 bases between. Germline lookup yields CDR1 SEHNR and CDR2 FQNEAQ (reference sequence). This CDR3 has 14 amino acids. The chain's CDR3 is CASSWGPTNEKLFF. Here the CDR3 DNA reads TGTGCCAGCAGCTGGGGCCCAACTAATGAAAAACTGTTTTTT.

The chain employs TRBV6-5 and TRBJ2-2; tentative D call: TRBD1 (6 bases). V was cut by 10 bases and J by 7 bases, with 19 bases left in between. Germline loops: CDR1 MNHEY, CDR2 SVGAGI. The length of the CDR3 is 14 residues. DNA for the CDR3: TGTGCCATCGACAGGCGTGTGAATAGCGGGGAGCTGTTTTTT. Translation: CAIDRRVNSGELFF.

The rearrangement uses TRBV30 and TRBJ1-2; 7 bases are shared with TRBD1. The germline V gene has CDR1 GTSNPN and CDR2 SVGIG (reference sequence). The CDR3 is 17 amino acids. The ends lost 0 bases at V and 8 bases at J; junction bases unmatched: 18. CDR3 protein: CAWSVQIYRGASVGYTF. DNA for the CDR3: TGTGCCTGGAGTGTACAGATCTACAGGGGCGCCTCAGTGGGCTACACCTTC.